This T cell receptor beta chain was captured by sequencing in a study of Graves' ophthalmopathy and Graves' hyperthyroidism. The study, taken as a whole, reports: For separating ophthalmopathy from stable hyperthyroidism, a 13-signature model gave less than 90% sensitivity and approximately 80% specificity.

This clonotype came up many times. Its antigen remains unidentified. Scientists amplified the TCR beta CDR3 regions from RNA transcripts. The library came from an HTBI-primed first-round RT-PCR and a second-round multiplex PCR. Each CDR3 protein is one row after TCRdb ran MiXCR on the multiplex PCR reads. In the table there are around 470,000 distinct CDR3 sequences, 14% of which are singletons. The germline CDR1 and CDR2 sequences are LNHDA and SQIVND (reference sequence). V gave up 6 bases and J gave up 3 bases, with 18 bases separating them. The CDR3 has 15 residues. The sample comprised blood. The receptor was derived from a woman in her twenties or thirties with Graves' ophthalmopathy. The rearrangement uses TRBV19 and TRBJ2-7; D possibly matches TRBD1 or TRBD2 (5 bases each). CDR3 protein: CASSPRGPTNYEQYF. In nucleotides, the CDR3 is TGTGCCAGTAGCCCGAGGGGACCTACAAACTACGAGCAGTACTTC.